This TCR beta chain was recovered during a study of response to subunit inactivated influenza vaccine. Each CDR3 protein is one row after TCRdb ran MiXCR on the RT-PCR reads. The table has 650,000 to 700,000 distinct CDR3 sequences, more than 15% seen once; the top ten hold more than 9%. This clonotype has at least ten counts. V dropped 2 bases and J dropped 9 bases, with 2 bases sitting between them. The CDR3 has 9 amino acids. The germline V gene encodes CDR1 SQVTM and CDR2 ANQGSEA. Sample: PBMCs from blood, taken roughly 12 days after vaccination. The V gene is TRBV29-1, the J gene TRBJ2-1; no definite D call. This clonotype originated in a man over 45 who received an inactivated influenza vaccine. The CDR3 loop reads CSVEREQFF. In DNA, the CDR3 is TGCAGCGTTGAACGTGAGCAGTTCTTC.